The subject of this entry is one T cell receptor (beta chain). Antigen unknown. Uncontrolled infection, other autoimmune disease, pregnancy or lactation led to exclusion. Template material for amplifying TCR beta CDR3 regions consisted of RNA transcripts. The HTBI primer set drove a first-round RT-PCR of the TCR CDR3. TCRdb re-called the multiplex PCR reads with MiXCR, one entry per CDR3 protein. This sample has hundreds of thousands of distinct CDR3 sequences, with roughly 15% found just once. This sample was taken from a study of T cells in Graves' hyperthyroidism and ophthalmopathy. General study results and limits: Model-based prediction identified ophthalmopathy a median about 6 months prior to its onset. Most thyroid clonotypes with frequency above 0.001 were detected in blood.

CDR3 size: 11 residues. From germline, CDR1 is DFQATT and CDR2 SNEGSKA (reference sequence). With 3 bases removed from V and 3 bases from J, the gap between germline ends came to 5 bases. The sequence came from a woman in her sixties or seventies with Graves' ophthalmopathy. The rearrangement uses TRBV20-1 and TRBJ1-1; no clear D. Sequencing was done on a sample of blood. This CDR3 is CSASRDTEAFF. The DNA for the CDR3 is TGCAGTGCTAGTCGGGACACTGAAGCTTTCTTT.